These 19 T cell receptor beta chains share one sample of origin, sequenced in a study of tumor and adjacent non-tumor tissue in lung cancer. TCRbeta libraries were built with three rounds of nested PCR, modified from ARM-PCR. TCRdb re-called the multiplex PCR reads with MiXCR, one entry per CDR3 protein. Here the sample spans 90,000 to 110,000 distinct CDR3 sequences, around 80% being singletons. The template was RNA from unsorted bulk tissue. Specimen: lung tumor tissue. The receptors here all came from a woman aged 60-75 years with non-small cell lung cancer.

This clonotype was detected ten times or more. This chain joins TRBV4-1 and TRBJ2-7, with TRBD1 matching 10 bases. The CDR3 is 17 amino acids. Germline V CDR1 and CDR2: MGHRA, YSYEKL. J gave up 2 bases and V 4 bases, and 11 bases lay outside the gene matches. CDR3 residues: CASSPTPLGQGAYEQYF. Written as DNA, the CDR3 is TGCGCCAGCAGCCCTACTCCATTAGGACAGGGGGCCTACGAGCAGTACTTC.

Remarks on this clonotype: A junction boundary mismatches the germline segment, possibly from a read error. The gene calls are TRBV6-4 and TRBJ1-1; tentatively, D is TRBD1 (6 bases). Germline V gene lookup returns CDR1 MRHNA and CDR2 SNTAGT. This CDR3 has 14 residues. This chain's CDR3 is CASSDSDRNTESFF. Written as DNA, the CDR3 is TGTGCCAGCAGTGACTCTGACAGGAACACTGAATCTTTCTTT.

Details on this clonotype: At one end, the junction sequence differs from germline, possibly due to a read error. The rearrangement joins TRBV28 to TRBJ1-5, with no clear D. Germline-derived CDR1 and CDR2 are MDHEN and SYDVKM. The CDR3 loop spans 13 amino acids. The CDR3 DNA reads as TGTGCCAGCATCTGGGGTAAGAATCAGCCTCAGCATTTT. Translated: CASIWGKNQPQHF.

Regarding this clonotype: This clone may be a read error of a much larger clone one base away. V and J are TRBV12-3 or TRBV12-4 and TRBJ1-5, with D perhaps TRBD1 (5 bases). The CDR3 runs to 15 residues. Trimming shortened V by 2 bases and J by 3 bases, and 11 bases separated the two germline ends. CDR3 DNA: TGTGCCAGCAGTTTACCTAGGGGAGACAATCAGCCCCAGCATTTT. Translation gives CASSLPRGDNQPQHF.

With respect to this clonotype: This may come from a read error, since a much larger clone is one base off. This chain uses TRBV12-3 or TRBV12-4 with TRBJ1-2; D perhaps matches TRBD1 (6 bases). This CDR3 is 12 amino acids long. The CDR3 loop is CASSLEGGQKAF. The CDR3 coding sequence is TGTGCCAGCAGTTTGGAGGGGGGTCAGAAGGCCTTC.

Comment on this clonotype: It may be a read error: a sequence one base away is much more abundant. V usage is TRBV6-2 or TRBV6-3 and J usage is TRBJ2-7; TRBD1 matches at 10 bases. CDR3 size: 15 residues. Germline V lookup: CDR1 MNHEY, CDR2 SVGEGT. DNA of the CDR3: TGTGTCAGCAGTTACTCGGGACAGGGGCTCTACGAGCAGTACTTC. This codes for CVSSYSGQGLYEQYF.

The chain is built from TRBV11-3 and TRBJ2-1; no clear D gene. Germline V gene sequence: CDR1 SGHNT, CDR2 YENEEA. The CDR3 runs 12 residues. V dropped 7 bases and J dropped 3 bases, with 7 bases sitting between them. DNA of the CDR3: TGTGCCAGCAACCGTAGCTACAATGAGCAGTTCTTC. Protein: CASNRSYNEQFF.

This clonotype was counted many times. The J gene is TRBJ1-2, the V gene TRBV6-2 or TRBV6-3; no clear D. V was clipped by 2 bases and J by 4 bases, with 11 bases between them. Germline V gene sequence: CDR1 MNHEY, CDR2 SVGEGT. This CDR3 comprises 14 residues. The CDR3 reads CASSYQEGGYGYTF. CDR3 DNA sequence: TGTGCCAGCAGTTACCAGGAGGGCGGCTATGGCTACACCTTC.

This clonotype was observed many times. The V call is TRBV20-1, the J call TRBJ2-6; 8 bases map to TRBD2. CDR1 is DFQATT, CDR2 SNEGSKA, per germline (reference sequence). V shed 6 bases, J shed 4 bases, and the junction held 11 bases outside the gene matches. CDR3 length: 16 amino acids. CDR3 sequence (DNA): TGCAGTGCCCGGCGGGGGGTACAAGCGGGGGCCAACGTCCTGACTTTC. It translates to CSARRGVQAGANVLTF.

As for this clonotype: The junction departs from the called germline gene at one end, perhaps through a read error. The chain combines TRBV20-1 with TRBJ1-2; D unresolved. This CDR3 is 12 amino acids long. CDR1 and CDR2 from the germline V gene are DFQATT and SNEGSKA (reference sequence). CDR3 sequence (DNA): TGCAGTGCTGCGAGGAGGATGGATGGGTACACCTTC. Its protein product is CSAARRMDGYTF.

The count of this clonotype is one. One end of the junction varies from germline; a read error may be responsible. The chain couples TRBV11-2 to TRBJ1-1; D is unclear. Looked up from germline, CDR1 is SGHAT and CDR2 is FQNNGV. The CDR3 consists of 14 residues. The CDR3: CVSSLARGNTETIF. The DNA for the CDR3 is TGTGTCAGCAGCTTAGCGCGGGGAAACACTGAAACTATCTTT. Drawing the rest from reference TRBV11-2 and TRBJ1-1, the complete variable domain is EAGVAQSPRYKIIEKRQSVAFWCNPISGHATLYWYQQILGQGPKLLIQFQNNGVVDDSQLPKDRFSAERLKGVDSTLKIQPAKLEDSAVYLCVSSLARGNTETIFGQGTRLTVV.

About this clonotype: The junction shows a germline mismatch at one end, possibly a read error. The CDR3 nucleotides are TGCAGTGCATCCGTAGCGGGAGTAAGAAACGACCAGTACTTC. It translates to CSASVAGVRNDQYF. This chain links TRBV20-1 with TRBJ2-7; 9 nucleotides match TRBD2. This CDR3 comprises 14 residues. CDR1 is DFQATT and CDR2 is SNEGSKA in the germline V gene (reference sequence).

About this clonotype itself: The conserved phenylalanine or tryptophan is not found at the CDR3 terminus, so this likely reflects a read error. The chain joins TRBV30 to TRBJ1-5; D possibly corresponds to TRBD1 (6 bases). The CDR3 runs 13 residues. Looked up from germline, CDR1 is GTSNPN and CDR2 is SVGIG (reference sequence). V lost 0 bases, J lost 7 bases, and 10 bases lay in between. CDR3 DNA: TGTGCCTGGAGTGTGAGGGGGGAACAGCCCCAGCATTGT. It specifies CAWSVRGEQPQHC.

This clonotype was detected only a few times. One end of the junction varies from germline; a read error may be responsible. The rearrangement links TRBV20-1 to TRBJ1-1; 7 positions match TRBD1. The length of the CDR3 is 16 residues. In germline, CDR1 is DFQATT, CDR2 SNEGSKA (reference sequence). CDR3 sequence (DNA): TGCAATGCTCACAAAGAAGGGGGCTCCGTGAACACTGAAGCTTTCTTT. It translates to CNAHKEGGSVNTEAFF.

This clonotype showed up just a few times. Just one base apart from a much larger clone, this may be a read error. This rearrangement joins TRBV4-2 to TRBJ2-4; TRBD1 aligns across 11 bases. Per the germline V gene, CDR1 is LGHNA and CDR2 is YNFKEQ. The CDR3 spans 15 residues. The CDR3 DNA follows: TGTGTCAGCAGCCATGTAAAGGGACAGGGGGACATTCAGTACTTC. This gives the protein CVSSHVKGQGDIQYF.

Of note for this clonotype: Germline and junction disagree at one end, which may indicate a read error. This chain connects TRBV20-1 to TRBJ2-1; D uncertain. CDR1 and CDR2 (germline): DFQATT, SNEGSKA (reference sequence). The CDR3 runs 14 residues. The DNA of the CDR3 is TGCATTGCTAAGACTGGTCCGACCTACAATGAGCAGTTCTTC. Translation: CIAKTGPTYNEQFF.

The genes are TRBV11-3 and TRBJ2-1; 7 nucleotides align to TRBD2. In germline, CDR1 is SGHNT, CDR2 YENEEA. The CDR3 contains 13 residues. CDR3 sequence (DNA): TGTGTGAGCAGCCAAGAGGAGGGGAGGGTTGAGTTCTTC. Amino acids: CVSSQEEGRVEFF.

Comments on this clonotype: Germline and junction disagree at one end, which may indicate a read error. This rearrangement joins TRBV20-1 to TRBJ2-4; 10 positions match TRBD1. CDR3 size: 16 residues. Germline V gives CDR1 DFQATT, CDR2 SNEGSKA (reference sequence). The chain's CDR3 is CSTRGQGEGTKNIQCF. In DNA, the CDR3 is TGCAGTACTAGAGGACAGGGGGAGGGGACCAAAAACATTCAGTGCTTC.

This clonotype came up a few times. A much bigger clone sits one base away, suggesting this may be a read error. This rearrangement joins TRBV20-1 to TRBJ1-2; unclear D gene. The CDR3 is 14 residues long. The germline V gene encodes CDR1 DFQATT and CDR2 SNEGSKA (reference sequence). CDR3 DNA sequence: TGCAGTACTAGAGACAACAGCAAGCTCTATGGCTACACCTTC. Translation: CSTRDNSKLYGYTF.